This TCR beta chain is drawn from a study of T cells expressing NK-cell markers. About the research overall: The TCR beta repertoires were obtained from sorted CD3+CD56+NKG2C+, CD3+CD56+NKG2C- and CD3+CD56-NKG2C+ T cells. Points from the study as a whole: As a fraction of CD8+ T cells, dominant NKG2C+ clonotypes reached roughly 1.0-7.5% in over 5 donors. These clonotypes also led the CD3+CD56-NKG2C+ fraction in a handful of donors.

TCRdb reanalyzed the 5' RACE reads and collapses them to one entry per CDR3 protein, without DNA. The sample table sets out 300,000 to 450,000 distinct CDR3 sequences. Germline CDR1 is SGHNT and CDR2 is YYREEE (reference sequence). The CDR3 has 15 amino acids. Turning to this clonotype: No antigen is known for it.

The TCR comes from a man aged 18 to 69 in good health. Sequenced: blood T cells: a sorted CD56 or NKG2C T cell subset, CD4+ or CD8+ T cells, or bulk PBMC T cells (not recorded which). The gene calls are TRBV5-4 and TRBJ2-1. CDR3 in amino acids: CASSLKQSTYNEQFF.